This TCR beta chain is from a study of T cell changes during pregnancy in multiple sclerosis. Generated by immunoSEQ multiplex PCR, the TCRdb table keeps only in-frame clones and is missing some. This sample has around 63,000 clones; about 94% occur once, and the top ten carry less than 3%. The sequences come from peripheral blood, collected in the third trimester of pregnancy. This sequence was found in a female donor in good health, enrolled as a control in a pregnancy study.

The CDR3 DNA is TGTGCCAGCAGCCTGAGGGAACGGTCCAATGAGCAGTTCTTC. This gives the protein CASSLRERSNEQFF. The chain employs TRBV5-4 and TRBJ2-1, with a weak D call TRBD2 (5 bases). Germline CDR1 and CDR2: SGHNT and YYREEE (reference sequence). This CDR3 contains 14 residues. Trimming took 4 bases from V and 6 from J, leaving 14 bases between them.